This TCR beta chain was documented in a study of blood T cell repertoires in COVID-19. Across the whole study: The origin of the acute and convalescent COVID-19 samples was the United States, Italy and Spain.

This clone was observed a few times. How the authors handled the data: How many nucleated cells were present was estimated from reference gene primer amplification. The repertoire was sequenced with immunoSEQ multiplex PCR; TCRdb's copy has only in-frame clones and lacks some. The V and J calls and the clone size are those of that table, but D and trimming were determined from the DNA. The sample records roughly 250,000 clones, approximately 91% being singletons. Material for sequencing was peripheral blood. The sequence came from a woman between 40 and 50 years old who had recovered from COVID-19.

The DNA for the CDR3 is TGTGCCAGCAGCTCACAGAACTACGAGCAGTACTTC. Encoded protein: CASSSQNYEQYF. The chain uses TRBV7-9 and TRBJ2-7, with D unresolved. Trimming pared 4 bases from V and 3 bases from J, leaving 7 bases between. Germline CDR1 SEHNR, CDR2 FQNEAQ (reference sequence). CDR3 size: 12 residues.